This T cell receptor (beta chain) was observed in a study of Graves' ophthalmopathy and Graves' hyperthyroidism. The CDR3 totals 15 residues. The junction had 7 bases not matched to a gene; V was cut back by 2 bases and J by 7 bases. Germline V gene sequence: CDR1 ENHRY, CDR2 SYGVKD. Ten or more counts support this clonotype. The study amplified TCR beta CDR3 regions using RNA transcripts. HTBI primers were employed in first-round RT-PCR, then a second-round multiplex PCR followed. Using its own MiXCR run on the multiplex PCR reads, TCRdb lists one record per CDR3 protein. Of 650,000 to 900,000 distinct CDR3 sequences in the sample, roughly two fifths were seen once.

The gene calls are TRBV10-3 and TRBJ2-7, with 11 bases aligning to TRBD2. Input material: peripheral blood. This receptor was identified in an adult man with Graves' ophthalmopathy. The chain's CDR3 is CAISEGTSGFIEQYF. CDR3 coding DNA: TGTGCCATCAGTGAGGGGACTAGCGGATTCATAGAGCAGTACTTC.